Listed below are T cell receptor beta chains from one sample, sequenced in a study of regulatory T cells in long-lasting Graves disease. TCRdb ran MiXCR on the multiplex PCR reads and lists one entry per CDR3 protein. The data hold about 530,000 distinct CDR3 sequences, with about 16% observed a single time. These sequences were also reported in another study, on T cells in Graves' hyperthyroidism and ophthalmopathy.

The sequenced sample was peripheral blood mononuclear cells (PBMCs), obtained at new diagnosis, from a patient treated with antithyroid drugs. The receptor set was obtained from a woman aged 40 to 65 with Graves disease. CDR3s include the opening cysteine and the closing phenylalanine or tryptophan. The D gene is left open where the match is weak. Rows give clone size only sometimes, using once, few, many, or a class for an expanded clone.

clone_size	d_call	v_call	j_call	cdr3_aa
NA	NA	TRBV5-6	TRBJ2-3	CASSLGTPLGADTQYF
few	TRBD1	TRBV19	TRBJ1-5	CASSPPDREGNQPQHF
many	TRBD1	TRBV28	TRBJ1-1	CASSPQGARNTEAFF
few	NA	TRBV5-5	TRBJ1-2	CASSFYGLANYGYTF
NA	NA	TRBV29-1	TRBJ1-1	CSVSLARPGWKTEAFF
many	NA	TRBV6-1	TRBJ1-2	CASNAGNNYGYTF
many	NA	TRBV3-1	TRBJ1-6	CASSTSGRDSPLHF
few	NA	TRBV12-3/TRBV12-4	TRBJ1-2	CASRQAPNYGYTF
many	NA	TRBV29-1	TRBJ2-5	CSVGQGGAWETQYF
many	NA	TRBV2	TRBJ1-2	CASAMRNYGYTF
many	NA	TRBV6-5	TRBJ2-7	CASSYSAGGLYEQYF
many	NA	TRBV10-3	TRBJ2-1	CAISARGVGYNEQFF
few	NA	TRBV20-1	TRBJ1-6	CSARKSDENSPLHF
NA	TRBD1	TRBV15	TRBJ1-3	CATSRGQGISGNTIYF
many	TRBD1	TRBV2	TRBJ1-1	CASSRDRGRTEAFF
many	NA	TRBV11-3	TRBJ1-2	CASSAGSGYTF
NA	TRBD1	TRBV25-1	TRBJ2-1	CASSGLQGKSYNEQFF
few	NA	TRBV28	TRBJ1-4	CASSFPSGSLEEKLFF
few	TRBD1	TRBV28	TRBJ1-3	CASSPWTGPGNTIYF
many	NA	TRBV5-1	TRBJ2-2	CASRQDNTGELFF
many	TRBD1	TRBV11-2	TRBJ1-5	CASSRTGSDQPQHF
NA	NA	TRBV13	TRBJ2-5	CASSLGESQETQYF
few	NA	TRBV19	TRBJ2-5	CASSIVGRYQETQYF
many	NA	TRBV7-2	TRBJ2-5	CASSLGGWYQETQYF
NA	TRBD2	TRBV3-1	TRBJ2-1	CASSQEAGGGYNEQFF
few	NA	TRBV19	TRBJ1-5	CARSRGWGTTNQPQHF
many	NA	TRBV6-2/TRBV6-3	TRBJ1-1	CASSYSARAYTEAFF
many	TRBD1	TRBV10-3	TRBJ1-1	CAIRGQGMDTEAFF
many	NA	TRBV2	TRBJ2-3	CASSVWDRWSRQDTQYF
few	NA	TRBV6-1	TRBJ1-1	CASSETSAEAFF
many	NA	TRBV12-3/TRBV12-4	TRBJ2-3	CATAGPYTDTQYF
NA	NA	TRBV4-1	TRBJ2-4	CASSPRVFPNIQYF
few	NA	TRBV20-1	TRBJ2-2	CSARGLRNTGELFF
many	NA	TRBV20-1	TRBJ1-2	CSASGPRGSYTF
few	NA	TRBV12-3/TRBV12-4	TRBJ2-7	CASSLQGIVSYEQYF
few	TRBD1	TRBV19	TRBJ1-1	CASSRGTATEAFF
many	TRBD1	TRBV7-3	TRBJ2-6	CASSRQGTGANVLTF
NA	TRBD1	TRBV2	TRBJ2-3	CASSEVSGQTQYF
NA	NA	TRBV19	TRBJ1-1	CASSIDQGTEAFF
NA	NA	TRBV5-1	TRBJ1-6	CASSLGMGNSPLHF
NA	NA	TRBV19	TRBJ2-7	CASSMGGRGHEQYF
many	NA	TRBV3-1	TRBJ2-3	CASSWVRGSTDTQYF
many	TRBD1	TRBV7-3	TRBJ2-1	CASSWDSSYNEQFF
NA	TRBD1	TRBV6-2/TRBV6-3	TRBJ1-1	CASSAVKGTGNFF
many	TRBD1	TRBV20-1	TRBJ1-4	CSARVQGTDEKLFF
many	TRBD1	TRBV3-1	TRBJ1-1	CASRTGETEAFF
many	NA	TRBV5-1	TRBJ1-2	CASSFGSSPVYGYTF
NA	TRBD2	TRBV6-2/TRBV6-3	TRBJ2-5	CASRTGGPGETQYF
many	NA	TRBV2	TRBJ1-2	CAGRAGGNGYTF
NA	TRBD1	TRBV6-1	TRBJ1-1	CASRPNRGTEAFF
few	NA	TRBV2	TRBJ2-2	CASSDDNTGELFF
NA	TRBD1	TRBV28	TRBJ1-2	CASSVTGGIRGYTF
NA	TRBD1	TRBV5-1	TRBJ2-1	CASSTTGFNEQFF
NA	TRBD2	TRBV6-1	TRBJ2-1	CASSDSGGRNEQFF
once	NA	TRBV6-2/TRBV6-3	TRBJ1-3	CASSEASFSGNTIYF
NA	NA	TRBV6-5	TRBJ2-1	CASSYPAGSSYNEQFF
many	TRBD1	TRBV6-1	TRBJ1-5	CASSEVGRQGGLPQHF
many	NA	TRBV12-3/TRBV12-4	TRBJ1-5	CASSSVRATYSNQPQHF